This T cell receptor beta chain was recovered during a study of early T cells in non-severe SARS-CoV-2 infection. Study overall: With bulk RNA from unsorted whole blood as input, sequencing yielded unpaired chains. Regarding the study as a whole: In VDJdb matching, anti-spike CD8 responses were favored while private and CD4 specificities went missing.

CDR1 and CDR2 (germline): SGHRS, YFSETQ. The CDR3 runs to 14 residues. V trimming: 3 bases; J trimming: 4 bases; junction bases outside the gene matches: 3. Attachment of unique molecular identifiers to individual cDNA molecules was performed. TCRdb re-derived calls from the 5' RACE reads in MiXCR, one entry per CDR3 protein. The repertoire includes tens of thousands of distinct CDR3 sequences, around 12% of them detected once, and approximately 1.2% sits in the top ten. This clonotype was seen a handful of times. Its matching antigen is unknown. The clonotype was recovered from an adult who was a healthcare worker with PCR-confirmed SARS-CoV-2 infection or an uninfected control (not recorded which). The donor label of this sample is uncertain. Sequencing used whole blood, obtained at baseline. The chain links TRBV5-1 to TRBJ2-3; 9 nucleotides align to TRBD1. CDR3 DNA sequence: TGCGCCAGCAGCTCGGGACAGGGAGCAGATACGCAGTATTTT. Translation gives CASSSGQGADTQYF.